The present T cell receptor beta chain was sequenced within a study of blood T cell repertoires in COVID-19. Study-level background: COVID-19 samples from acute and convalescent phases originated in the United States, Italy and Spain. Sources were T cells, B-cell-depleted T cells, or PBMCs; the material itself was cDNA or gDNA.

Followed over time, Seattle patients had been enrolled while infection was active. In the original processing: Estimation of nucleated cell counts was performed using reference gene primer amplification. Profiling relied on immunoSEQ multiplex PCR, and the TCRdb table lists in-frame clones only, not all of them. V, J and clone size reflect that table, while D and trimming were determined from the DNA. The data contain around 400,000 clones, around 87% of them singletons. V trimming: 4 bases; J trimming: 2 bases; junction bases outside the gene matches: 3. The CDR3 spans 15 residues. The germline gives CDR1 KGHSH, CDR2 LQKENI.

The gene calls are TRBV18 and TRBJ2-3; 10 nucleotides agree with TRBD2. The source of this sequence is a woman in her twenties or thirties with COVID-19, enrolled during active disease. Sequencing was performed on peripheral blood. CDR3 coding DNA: TGTGCCAGCTCACGACTAGCGGGCTTCACAGATACGCAGTATTTT. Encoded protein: CASSRLAGFTDTQYF.